The clone carrying this T cell receptor beta chain has a count of ten or more. This record comes from a study of early T cells in non-severe SARS-CoV-2 infection. Study at large: Alpha and beta chains were unpaired, from unsorted whole-blood bulk RNA.

cDNA molecules, individually, were tagged with unique molecular identifiers. TCRdb itself ran the 5' RACE reads through MiXCR, one entry per CDR3 protein. The sample has roughly 80,000 distinct CDR3 sequences, around 6% seen once. Germline CDR1 and CDR2: SGHDN and FVKESK. The CDR3 consists of 16 residues. V lost 0 bases and J lost 2, with 14 bases in between. Sequencing was done on a sample of whole blood. V is TRBV14 and J is TRBJ2-7; D gene ambiguous. The origin of this receptor is an adult who was a healthcare worker with PCR-confirmed SARS-CoV-2 infection or an uninfected control (not recorded which). CDR3 nucleotides: TGTGCCAGCAGCCAAGATTCGGATCTAAGCACCTACGAGCAGTACTTC. It translates to CASSQDSDLSTYEQYF.